The 30 T cell receptor beta chains listed next were all sequenced from one sample in a study of Ad26.COV2.S vaccination and SARS-CoV-2 variants. The protocol was immunoSEQ multiplex PCR, while the TCRdb copy is restricted to in-frame clones and leaves out a portion. The data hold about 420,000 clones, with approximately 87% observed a single time. The sample's treatment: 15 to 20 received Ad26.COV2.S at low or high dose, single or two shots; about 5 received placebo; per-sample allocation not given. Sampling occurred on day 63 after the first vaccine or placebo injection. Sequenced material: peripheral blood, taken in a trial of Ad26.COV2.S vaccine versus placebo. These receptors originate from a person between 18 and 60 years old who received the Ad26.COV2.S COVID-19 vaccine or a placebo.

Here the CDR3 reads CSVDGGGTGELFF. DNA of the CDR3: TGCAGCGTTGATGGGGGTGGCACCGGGGAGCTGTTTTTT. V is TRBV29-1 and J is TRBJ2-2, with D perhaps given as TRBD1 or TRBD2 (5 bases each). Trimming removed 3 bases from V and 4 bases from J, with 9 bases in between. Germline values: CDR1 SQVTM, CDR2 ANQGSEA. This CDR3 is 13 amino acids long.

The chain joins TRBV7-3 to TRBJ2-6; D assignment may be TRBD1 or TRBD2 (5 bases each). The CDR3 is 21 residues long. The V and J ends lost 1 base and 0 bases respectively, with 22 bases between them. CDR1 and CDR2 (germline): SGHTA, FQGTGA. CDR3 in amino acids: CASSLRGLGRSLSSGANVLTF. Written as DNA, the CDR3 is TGTGCCAGCAGCTTAAGGGGGTTGGGGCGTTCCTTGTCCTCTGGGGCCAACGTCCTGACTTTC.

The CDR3, as DNA: TGTGCCAGCAGAAGACTACAGGGCGTTGATTCACCCCTCCACTTT. Translating gives CASRRLQGVDSPLHF. The V call is TRBV2, the J call TRBJ1-6; a possible D gene is TRBD1 (6 bases). This CDR3 region has 15 residues. CDR1 and CDR2 from the germline V gene are SNHLY and FYNNEI. The V gene lost 6 bases and the J gene lost 8 bases, with 17 bases spanning the gap.

The V gene is TRBV27, the J gene TRBJ2-5; tentative D call: TRBD2 (6 bases). The V gene lost 2 bases and the J gene lost 2 bases, with 18 bases spanning the gap. There are 17 residues in the CDR3. Germline values: CDR1 MNHEY, CDR2 SMNVEV (reference sequence). The CDR3 DNA is TGTGCCAGCAGTTTAAGGGGACCCCAGCGGGCTCAAGAGACCCAGTACTTC. Translating it yields CASSLRGPQRAQETQYF.

The genes are TRBV19 and TRBJ2-7; D is unresolved. V was pared by 5 bases and J by 0 bases, with 11 bases between. The CDR3 extends over 14 amino acids. Looked up from germline, CDR1 is LNHDA and CDR2 is SQIVND (reference sequence). The CDR3 here is CASSPAGFSYEQYF. The CDR3 region has the DNA TGTGCCAGTAGTCCTGCAGGATTCTCCTACGAGCAGTACTTC. Using reference TRBV19 and TRBJ2-7 for the parts outside the CDR3, the full variable domain is DGGITQSPKYLFRKEGQNVTLSCEQNLNHDAMYWYRQDPGQGLRLIYYSQIVNDFQKGDIAEGYSVSREKKESFPLTVTSAQKNPTAFYLCASSPAGFSYEQYFGPGTRLTVT.

The chain recombines TRBV6-1 with TRBJ2-5; D is possibly TRBD2 (6 bases). The CDR3 loop spans 15 amino acids. Germline CDR1 reads MNHNS; CDR2 reads SASEGT. V was trimmed by 3 bases and J by 2 bases, leaving 13 bases between them. The CDR3 nucleotides are TGTGCCAGCAGTGATTATGGGAGGAGTCAAGAGACCCAGTACTTC. It codes for CASSDYGRSQETQYF.

The chain combines TRBV6-2 or TRBV6-3 with TRBJ1-1; 7 positions match TRBD1. Germline V gives CDR1 MNHEY, CDR2 SVGEGT. The trim removed 5 bases at V and 5 bases at J, leaving 14 bases unmatched. This CDR3 has 16 amino acids. The CDR3: CASSPPPLTGITEAFF. The CDR3 coding sequence is TGTGCCAGCAGTCCGCCGCCTCTGACAGGGATTACTGAAGCTTTCTTT.

This chain links TRBV19 with TRBJ1-2; a possible D gene is TRBD1 (5 bases). This CDR3 spans 14 amino acids. Germline V gene data show CDR1 as LNHDA and CDR2 as SQIVND (reference sequence). Trimming stripped 3 bases from V and 8 bases from J, with 16 bases between. The CDR3 nucleotides are TGTGCCAGTAGTATCGGACGGCTGGAGGGGGGCTACACCTTC. Protein product: CASSIGRLEGGYTF.

V and J are TRBV9 and TRBJ1-1; D is undetermined. CDR3 size: 14 residues. Germline lookup yields CDR1 SGDLS and CDR2 YYNGEE. V dropped 0 bases and J dropped 5 bases, with 11 bases sitting between them. For the CDR3, the DNA is TGTGCCAGCAGCGTAGGAGGAGGGATGACTGAAGCTTTCTTT. Translating gives CASSVGGGMTEAFF.

The V call is TRBV18, the J call TRBJ2-7; D remains unclear. The CDR3 runs to 12 residues. V shed 8 bases and J shed 3 bases, with 11 bases lying between them. Germline CDR1 KGHSH, CDR2 LQKENI. The CDR3 coding sequence is TGTGCCAGCACCAGCACGGACTACGAGCAGTACTTC. Translated, it gives CASTSTDYEQYF.

This chain connects TRBV3-1 (or the pseudogene TRBV3-2) to TRBJ2-5; D gene unclear. The CDR3 runs to 15 residues. CDR1 LGHDT and CDR2 YNNKEL come from the germline V gene (reference sequence). V lost 3 bases and J 5 bases, leaving 16 bases between the germline ends. The CDR3: CASSHARRRRETQYF. CDR3 nucleotide sequence: TGTGCCAGCAGCCACGCACGACGGCGACGGGAGACCCAGTACTTC.

The chain uses TRBV16 and TRBJ1-3; D is ambiguous. CDR1 and CDR2 (germline): KGHSY, FQNENV. This CDR3 region has 15 residues. Deletions cut 4 bases from V and 4 bases from J, with 14 bases between. The CDR3 here is CASSPISGRGNTIYF. The CDR3 DNA reads as TGTGCCAGCAGCCCAATAAGCGGGCGCGGAAACACCATATATTTT.

This clone was detected only a few times. This sequence joins TRBV29-1 and TRBJ2-3; possible D gene TRBD2, 6 bases. This CDR3 region has 14 residues. Trimming took 3 bases from V and 3 from J, leaving 13 bases between them. CDR1 and CDR2 (germline): SQVTM, ANQGSEA. Here the CDR3 reads CSVERGRDTDTQYF. CDR3 coding DNA: TGCAGCGTTGAGCGGGGAAGGGATACAGATACGCAGTATTTT.

The V call is TRBV5-1, the J call TRBJ2-3, with a possible D match to TRBD1 (5 bases). V lost 0 bases, J lost 2 bases, and 13 bases lay in between. The CDR3 contains 16 residues. The germline V gene has CDR1 SGHRS and CDR2 YFSETQ. This CDR3 is CASSLGSGMATDTQYF. The CDR3 region has the DNA TGCGCCAGCAGCTTGGGATCAGGGATGGCCACAGATACGCAGTATTTT. Variable domain in full (rest from reference TRBV5-1 and TRBJ2-3): KAGVTQTPRYLIKTRGQQVTLSCSPISGHRSVSWYQQTPGQGLQFLFEYFSETQRNKGNFPGRFSGRQFSNSRSEMNVSTLELGDSALYLCASSLGSGMATDTQYFGPGTRLTVL.

The J gene is TRBJ2-3, the V gene TRBV6-5; D gene ambiguous. V dropped 6 bases and J dropped 3 bases, with 10 bases sitting between them. From germline, CDR1 is MNHEY and CDR2 SVGAGI. CDR3 length: 13 amino acids. The CDR3: CASSRGSTDTQYF. CDR3 DNA sequence: TGTGCCAGCAGCCGCGGTTCTACAGATACGCAGTATTTT.

The J gene is TRBJ1-5, the V gene TRBV30; TRBD1 matches at 7 bases. With 2 bases clipped from V and 7 bases from J, the junction kept 8 bases outside the gene matches. Germline V gene lookup returns CDR1 GTSNPN and CDR2 SVGIG (reference sequence). The CDR3 has 14 amino acids. CDR3 amino acids: CAWSTETGQQPQHF. For the CDR3, the DNA is TGTGCCTGGAGTACCGAGACAGGGCAACAGCCCCAGCATTTT.

The genes are TRBV6-5 and TRBJ1-1, with 8 bases aligning to TRBD1. Germline V gives CDR1 MNHEY, CDR2 SVGAGI. V trimming: 6 bases; J trimming: 1 base; junction bases outside the gene matches: 4. The CDR3 contains 14 residues. In DNA form, the CDR3 reads TGTGCCAGCAGACCCGGACAGGGGAACACTGAAGCTTTCTTT. Translating it yields CASRPGQGNTEAFF.

The chain links TRBV28 to TRBJ1-2; 7 nucleotides match TRBD1. The germline V gene has CDR1 MDHEN and CDR2 SYDVKM. CDR3 length: 14 residues. V dropped 7 bases and J dropped 4; count of bases not matched to a gene: 9. CDR3 in amino acids: CASNPMGQTYGYTF. In nucleotides, the CDR3 is TGTGCCAGCAACCCAATGGGACAGACCTATGGCTACACCTTC.

The chain is built from TRBV4-1 and TRBJ1-1; maybe TRBD1 (5 bases). This CDR3 contains 14 residues. The germline CDR1 and CDR2 sequences are MGHRA and YSYEKL. Deletions cut 6 bases from V and 4 bases from J, with 15 bases between. The CDR3 loop reads CASRLLGDSTEAFF. In nucleotides, the CDR3 is TGCGCCAGCAGGTTGCTAGGGGATAGCACTGAAGCTTTCTTT.

The rearrangement links TRBV6-6 to TRBJ1-1; the D gene is possibly TRBD1 (6 bases). Germline V gene data show CDR1 as MNHNY and CDR2 as SVGAGI (reference sequence). The V and J ends lost 6 bases and 4 bases respectively, with 12 bases between them. This CDR3 region has 13 residues. The CDR3 DNA sequence: TGTGCCAGCAGCCTCGGGACAACCACTGAAGCTTTCTTT. Amino acid sequence: CASSLGTTTEAFF.

A single count supports this clone. The chain uses TRBV3-1 (or the pseudogene TRBV3-2) and TRBJ1-2; maybe TRBD1 (6 bases). The V gene lost 1 base and the J gene lost 2 bases, with 20 bases spanning the gap. The CDR3 is made up of 18 amino acids. Germline V lookup: CDR1 LGHDT, CDR2 YNNKEL (reference sequence). CDR3 DNA sequence: TGTGCCAGCAGCCAAGGGTCTGGGGGGGCGCGGTTAAACTATGGCTACACCTTC. It translates to CASSQGSGGARLNYGYTF.

This clone was observed a few times. V is TRBV30 and J is TRBJ1-2; D gene ambiguous. The germline CDR1 and CDR2 sequences are GTSNPN and SVGIG (reference sequence). V was shortened by 1 base and J by 4 bases, with 10 bases between the two germline ends. The CDR3 totals 13 residues. CDR3 coding DNA: TGTGCCTGGAGTGCTGGTTTAGGCTATGGCTACACCTTC. Translating gives CAWSAGLGYGYTF.

This clone was seen more than once but under ten times. The rearrangement joins TRBV9 to TRBJ1-2; 7 bases agree with TRBD1. CDR1 is SGDLS and CDR2 is YYNGEE in the germline V gene. This CDR3 is built from 15 residues. V shed 0 bases and J 6 bases; nucleotides not matched to a gene: 8. CDR3 coding DNA: TGTGCCAGCAGCGTAGTAGGCAGGGGGATTGATGGCTACACCTTC. It specifies CASSVVGRGIDGYTF. The full variable domain, rest sourced from reference TRBV9 and TRBJ1-2, is DSGVTQTPKHLITATGQRVTLRCSPRSGDLSVYWYQQSLDQGLQFLIQYYNGEERAKGNILERFSAQQFPDLHSELNLSSLELGDSALYFCASSVVGRGIDGYTFGSGTRLTVV.

This sequence joins TRBV4-1 and TRBJ2-3; D gene uncertain. This CDR3 is 15 amino acids long. CDR1 is MGHRA and CDR2 is YSYEKL in the germline V gene. The V and J ends lost 4 bases and 0 bases respectively, with 11 bases between them. CDR3 amino acids: CASSLEDLSTDTQYF. The CDR3 DNA follows: TGCGCCAGCAGCCTAGAGGACCTCAGCACAGATACGCAGTATTTT.

The chain is built from TRBV28 and TRBJ1-2; D not resolved. CDR3 size: 13 residues. Per the germline V gene, CDR1 is MDHEN and CDR2 is SYDVKM. Trimming shortened V by 5 bases and J by 2 bases, and 9 bases separated the two germline ends. The CDR3 DNA follows: TGTGCCAGCAGTCCCCAATTAAACTATGGCTACACCTTC. Translation gives CASSPQLNYGYTF.

V is TRBV18 and J is TRBJ1-4; D not certain. The CDR3 spans 15 residues. The germline gives CDR1 KGHSH, CDR2 LQKENI. Trimming pared 4 bases from V and 5 bases from J, leaving 14 bases between. The CDR3 sequence: CASSLNPGSNEKLFF. CDR3 bases: TGTGCCAGCTCACTCAATCCGGGGTCAAATGAAAAACTGTTTTTT.

CDR3 amino acids: CASSRKDKGPKSSYNEQFF. The CDR3 DNA follows: TGTGCCAGCAGCCGTAAGGATAAAGGACCCAAAAGCTCCTACAATGAGCAGTTCTTC. The chain couples TRBV3-1 (or the pseudogene TRBV3-2) to TRBJ2-1; D unclear. The CDR3 sequence is 19 residues long. The V gene's germline CDR1 is LGHDT and CDR2 YNNKEL (reference sequence). Trimming removed 4 bases from V and 0 bases from J, with 22 bases in between.

The V call is TRBV30, the J call TRBJ2-2; D is unresolved. Germline-derived CDR1 and CDR2 are GTSNPN and SVGIG (reference sequence). The V and J ends lost 8 bases and 0 bases respectively, with 10 bases between them. The CDR3 runs to 13 residues. CDR3 DNA sequence: TGTGCCCGCAAACGGTCGAACACCGGGGAGCTGTTTTTT. This sequence encodes CARKRSNTGELFF.

The CDR3, as DNA: TGTGCCAGCAGCGAGATAGACGGTACCTATTCACCCCTCCACTTT. Translating gives CASSEIDGTYSPLHF. The rearrangement joins TRBV6-5 to TRBJ1-6; D call uncertain. Trimming took 6 bases from V and 8 from J, leaving 17 bases between them. Germline V gene data show CDR1 as MNHEY and CDR2 as SVGAGI. The CDR3 spans 15 residues.

In its sample, this clone was seen once. The chain carries TRBV19 and TRBJ1-1; a weak D match, TRBD1 (6 bases). The CDR3 loop spans 15 amino acids. V was cut by 8 bases and J by 5 bases, with 21 bases left in between. Germline values: CDR1 LNHDA, CDR2 SQIVND (reference sequence). CDR3 coding DNA: TGTGCCAGTGGGCCCTTAGGTCCAGGGGTGACTGAAGCTTTCTTT. Encoded protein: CASGPLGPGVTEAFF.